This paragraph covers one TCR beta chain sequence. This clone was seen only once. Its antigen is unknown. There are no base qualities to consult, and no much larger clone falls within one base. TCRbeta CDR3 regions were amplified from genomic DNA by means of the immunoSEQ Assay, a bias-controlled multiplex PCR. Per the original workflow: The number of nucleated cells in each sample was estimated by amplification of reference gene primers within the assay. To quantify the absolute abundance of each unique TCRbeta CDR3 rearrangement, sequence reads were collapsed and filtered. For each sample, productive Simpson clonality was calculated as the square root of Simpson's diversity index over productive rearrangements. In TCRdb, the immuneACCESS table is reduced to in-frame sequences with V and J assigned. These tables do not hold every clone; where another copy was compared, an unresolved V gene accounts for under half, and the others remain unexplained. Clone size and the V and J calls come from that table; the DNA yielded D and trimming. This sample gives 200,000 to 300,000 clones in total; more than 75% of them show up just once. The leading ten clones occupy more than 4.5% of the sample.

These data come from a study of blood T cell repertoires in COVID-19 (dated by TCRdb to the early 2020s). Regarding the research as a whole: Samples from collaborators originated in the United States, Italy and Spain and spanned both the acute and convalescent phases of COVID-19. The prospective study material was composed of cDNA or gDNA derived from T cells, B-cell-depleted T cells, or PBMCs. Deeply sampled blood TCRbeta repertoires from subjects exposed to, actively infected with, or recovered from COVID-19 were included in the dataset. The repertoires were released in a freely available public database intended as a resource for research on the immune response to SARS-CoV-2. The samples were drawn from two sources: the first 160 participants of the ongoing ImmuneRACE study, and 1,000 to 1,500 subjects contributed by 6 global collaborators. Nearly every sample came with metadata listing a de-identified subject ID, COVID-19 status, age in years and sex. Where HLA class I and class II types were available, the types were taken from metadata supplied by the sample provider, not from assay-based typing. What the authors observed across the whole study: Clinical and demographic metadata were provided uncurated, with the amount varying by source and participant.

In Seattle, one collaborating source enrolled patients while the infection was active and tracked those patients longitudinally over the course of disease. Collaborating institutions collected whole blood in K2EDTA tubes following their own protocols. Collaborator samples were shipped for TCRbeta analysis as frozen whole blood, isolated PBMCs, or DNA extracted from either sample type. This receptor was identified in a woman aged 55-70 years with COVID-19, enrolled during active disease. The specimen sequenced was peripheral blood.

The DNA is as follows: TGTGCCAGCAGCCGACAGGTTTCCGAGCAGTACTTC. Translated, it reads CASSRQVSEQYF. This receptor chain uses TRBV28 and TRBJ2-7; TRBD1 is possibly the D segment (6 matching bases). Measured from the cysteine to the phenylalanine, the CDR3 is 12 residues long. Just CDR3 DNA is preserved here, 36 bases in frame from base 1. V gives up 6 bases and J gives up 6 bases, and the segment between their germline ends measures 12 bases. CDR1 MDHEN and CDR2 SYDVKM were looked up in the germline V gene.